This TCR beta chain was recorded in a study of T cells in Graves' hyperthyroidism and ophthalmopathy. Study as a whole: Peripheral blood was obtained at initial diagnosis, preceding any treatment.

Details on this clonotype: Its antigen remains unknown.

Study-wide findings and caveats: Most clonotypes expanded in the thyroid (above 0.001) were also present in blood.

Amplification of TCR beta CDR3 regions used RNA as the template. HTBI primers drove first-round RT-PCR of the TCR CDR3. TCRdb ran MiXCR on the multiplex PCR reads and lists one entry per CDR3 protein. The sample includes 500,000 to 700,000 distinct CDR3 sequences, 16% of them seen just once. Stable hyperthyroidism: no ophthalmopathy progression over 18 months of follow-up. For the diagnoses, clinical symptoms, serum thyroxine and TRAb, thyroid ultrasound and orbital computed tomography were used. The sample consisted of blood. This receptor was obtained from a young woman with Graves' hyperthyroidism.

CDR3 sequence: CASSEGSSGGTDTQYF. CDR3 bases: TGTGCCAGCAGTGAAGGGTCTAGCGGAGGCACAGATACGCAGTATTTT. The chain uses TRBV2 and TRBJ2-3; 7 bases fit TRBD2. CDR1 and CDR2 from the germline V gene are SNHLY and FYNNEI. The CDR3 covers 16 residues. The V segment lost 1 base and the J segment 1 base; nucleotides outside the gene matches: 5. The whole variable domain, remainder taken from reference TRBV2 and TRBJ2-3, is EPEVTQTPSHQVTQMGQEVILRCVPISNHLYFYWYRQILGQKVEFLVSFYNNEISEKSEIFDDQFSVERPDGSNFTLKIRSTKLEDSAMYFCASSEGSSGGTDTQYFGPGTRLTVL.